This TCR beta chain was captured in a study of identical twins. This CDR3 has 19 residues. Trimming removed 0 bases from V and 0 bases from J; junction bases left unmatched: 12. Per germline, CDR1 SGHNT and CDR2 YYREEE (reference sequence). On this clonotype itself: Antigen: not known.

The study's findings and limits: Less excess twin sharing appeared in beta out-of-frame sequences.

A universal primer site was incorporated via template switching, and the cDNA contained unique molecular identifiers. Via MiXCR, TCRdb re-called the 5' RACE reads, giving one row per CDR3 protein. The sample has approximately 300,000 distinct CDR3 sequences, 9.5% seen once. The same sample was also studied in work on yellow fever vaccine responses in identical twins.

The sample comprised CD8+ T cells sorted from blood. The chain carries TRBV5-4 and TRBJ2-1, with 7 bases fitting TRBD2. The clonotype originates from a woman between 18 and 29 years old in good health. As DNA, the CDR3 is TGTGCCAGCAGCTTGGAGGGCCTAGCGGCTCCACGCTCCTACAATGAGCAGTTCTTC. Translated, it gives CASSLEGLAAPRSYNEQFF.